This TCR beta chain was retrieved from a study of blood T cell repertoires in COVID-19 (dated by TCRdb to 2020 to 2022). Some background on the complete study: The collaborator samples originated in the United States, Italy and Spain and spanned the acute and convalescent phases of COVID-19. Samples were obtained from the ongoing ImmuneRACE study (first 160 participants) and from 1,200 or so subjects provided by 6 global collaborators. The repertoires were released in a freely available public database intended as a resource for research on the immune response to SARS-CoV-2. The material from the prospective study consisted of cDNA or gDNA derived from T cells, B-cell-depleted T cells, or PBMCs. Where HLA class I and class II types were available, the types were taken from metadata supplied by the sample provider, not from assay-based typing. The dataset comprised deeply sampled blood TCRbeta repertoires from subjects exposed to, actively infected with, or recovered from COVID-19. A de-identified subject ID, COVID-19 status, age in years and sex were almost always included in the sample metadata.

Note on this clone: No antigen is known for it. One base away there is no much larger clone; base qualities are not given.

TCRbeta CDR3 regions were amplified from genomic DNA by means of the immunoSEQ Assay, a bias-controlled multiplex PCR. In the paper's pipeline: Nucleated cell counts per sample were estimated from amplification of reference gene primers within the assay. To quantify the absolute abundance of each unique TCRbeta CDR3 rearrangement, sequence reads were collapsed and filtered. For each sample, productive Simpson clonality was calculated as the square root of Simpson's diversity index across productive rearrangements. TCRdb stores this immuneACCESS table with in-frame sequences only. Part of the clones is absent; in the studies checked, under half of the shortfall reflects unresolved V genes, and no reason is known for the rest. The DNA gave D and trimming, while V, J and clone size come from that table. This sample is represented by about 160,000 clones; over 70% of them were singletons. The ten largest clonotypes hold roughly 9.1% of the sample.

General study outcomes and caveats: Clinical and demographic metadata were provided uncurated, with the amount varying by source and participant.

The CDR3 starts with the cysteine, ends with the phenylalanine, and has 15 residues. Solely the CDR3 DNA is kept, with 45 bases framed from the first base. In the germline V gene (reference sequence), CDR1 corresponds to LNHDA and CDR2 to SQIVND. V is shortened by 10 bases, J by 0 bases, and the region joining them spans 16 bases. Whole blood was collected in K2EDTA tubes by collaborating institutions according to the institutions' own protocols. For TCRbeta analysis, collaborators shipped samples as frozen whole blood, isolated PBMCs, or DNA extracted from either of those sample types. The receptor was derived from an elderly woman with active or convalescent COVID-19. The chain is encoded by TRBV19 joined to TRBJ1-5, with no confidently assigned D gene. Sequencing used peripheral blood. The CDR3 region reads CATRIQVYSNQPQHF. The bases read TGTGCCACCCGTATCCAGGTTTATAGCAATCAGCCCCAGCATTTT.